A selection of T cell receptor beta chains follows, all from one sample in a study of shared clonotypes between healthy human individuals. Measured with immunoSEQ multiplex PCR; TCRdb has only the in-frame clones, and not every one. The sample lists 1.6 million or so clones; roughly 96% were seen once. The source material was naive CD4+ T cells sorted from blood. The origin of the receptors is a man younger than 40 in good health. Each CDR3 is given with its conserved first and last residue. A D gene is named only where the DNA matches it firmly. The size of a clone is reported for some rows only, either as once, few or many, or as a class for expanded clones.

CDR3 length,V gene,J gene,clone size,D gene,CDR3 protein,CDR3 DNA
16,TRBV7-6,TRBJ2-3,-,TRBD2,CASSPLGGRITDTQYF,TGTGCCAGCAGCCCCCTTGGCGGGAGGATCACAGATACGCAGTATTTT
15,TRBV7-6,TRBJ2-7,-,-,CASSLSIIDTDEQYF,TGTGCCAGCAGCTTATCAATTATAGACACAGACGAGCAGTACTTC
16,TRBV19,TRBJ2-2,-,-,CASSSYRDTNTGELFF,TGTGCCAGTAGTTCCTACCGGGACACTAACACCGGGGAGCTGTTTTTT
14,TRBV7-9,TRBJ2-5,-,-,CASSLVRGGGTQYF,TGTGCCAGCAGCTTAGTCCGCGGAGGCGGGACCCAGTACTTC
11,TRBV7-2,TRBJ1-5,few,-,CASSFRQPQHF,TGTGCCAGCAGCTTCCGGCAGCCCCAGCATTTT
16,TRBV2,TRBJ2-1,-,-,CASSESVTSLNNEQFF,TGTGCCAGCAGTGAATCCGTGACGAGCTTAAACAATGAGCAGTTCTTC
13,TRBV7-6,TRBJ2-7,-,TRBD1,CASSRDRTREQYF,TGTGCCAGCAGCCGGGACAGGACCAGAGAGCAGTACTTC
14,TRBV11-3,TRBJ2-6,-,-,CASSPHSRANVLTF,TGTGCCAGCAGCCCCCACTCCCGGGCCAACGTCCTGACTTTC
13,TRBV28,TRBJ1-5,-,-,CASSLPYKQPQHF,TGTGCCAGCAGTTTACCCTACAAGCAGCCCCAGCATTTT
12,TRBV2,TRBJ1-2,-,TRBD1,CASRRTGAGYTF,TGTGCCAGCAGGCGGACAGGGGCTGGCTACACCTTC
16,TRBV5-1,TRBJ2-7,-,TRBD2,CASSFASGSYPYEQYF,TGCGCCAGCAGCTTTGCTAGCGGGAGCTACCCATACGAGCAGTACTTC
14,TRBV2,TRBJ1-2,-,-,CASSGLGLGYGYTF,TGTGCCAGCAGTGGATTGGGGCTAGGCTATGGCTACACCTTC
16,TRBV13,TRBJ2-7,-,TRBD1,CASSLVLAGGEDEQYF,TGTGCCAGCAGCTTAGTATTGGCAGGGGGAGAGGACGAGCAGTACTTC